This is a list of T cell receptor beta chains from one sample in a study of shared T cell receptors in the human thymus. The data were produced by immunoSEQ multiplex PCR, yet TCRdb's version contains in-frame clones alone and is incomplete. The sample lists some 660,000 clones, roughly 86% occurring once. Separately, the same data were catalogued under a study of human thymus T cells.

The specimen was thymocytes. These receptor sequences come from a boy under three years old with a congenital heart defect. Each CDR3 is given with its conserved first and last residue. Fields, in order: J gene, clone size, D gene, V gene, CDR3 DNA, CDR3 protein. D genes are given only for firm matches. Rows may omit the clone size; those that give it use once, few, many or a size class.

J gene: TRBJ2-7; clone size: .; D gene: TRBD2; V gene: TRBV11-3; CDR3 DNA: TGTGCCAGCAGCTTAGAGGCTAGCGGGGCATACGAGCAGTACTTC; CDR3 protein: CASSLEASGAYEQYF
J gene: TRBJ2-3; clone size: .; D gene: TRBD2; V gene: TRBV9; CDR3 DNA: TGTGCCAGCAGCGCGGGACTAGCGGGGGCAGCCAGGAGCACAGATACGCAGTATTTT; CDR3 protein: CASSAGLAGAARSTDTQYF
J gene: TRBJ2-3; clone size: .; D gene: TRBD2; V gene: TRBV30; CDR3 DNA: TGTGCCTGGAGTGTACCTCGTAAGGACCCTCTAGCGGGGGGCACAGATACGCAGTATTTT; CDR3 protein: CAWSVPRKDPLAGGTDTQYF
J gene: TRBJ1-2; clone size: .; D gene: .; V gene: TRBV14; CDR3 DNA: TGTGCCAGCAGCCAAGAGGGAGAGGGGGGGGTGTTTACGGACTATGGCTACACCTTC; CDR3 protein: CASSQEGEGGVFTDYGYTF
J gene: TRBJ2-7; clone size: .; D gene: TRBD1; V gene: TRBV27; CDR3 DNA: TGTGCCAGCAGTTTATCGCTGGGACAGAGCTCCTACGAGCAGTACTTC; CDR3 protein: CASSLSLGQSSYEQYF
J gene: TRBJ1-3; clone size: .; D gene: .; V gene: TRBV19; CDR3 DNA: TGTGCCAGTAGTTCGGACTACGAACACTCTGGAAACACCATATATTTT; CDR3 protein: CASSSDYEHSGNTIYF
J gene: TRBJ1-4; clone size: .; D gene: .; V gene: TRBV7-8; CDR3 DNA: TGTGCCAGCAGCCCGGAGTCAACTAATGAAAAACTGTTTTTT; CDR3 protein: CASSPESTNEKLFF
J gene: TRBJ1-4; clone size: .; D gene: .; V gene: TRBV19; CDR3 DNA: TGTGCCATCAGCGGTGGCGTAGGGGAAAAACTGTTTTTT; CDR3 protein: CAISGGVGEKLFF
J gene: TRBJ1-2; clone size: .; D gene: TRBD1; V gene: TRBV18; CDR3 DNA: TGTGCCAGCTCACCGACAGGGGGCCCTGGCTACACCTTC; CDR3 protein: CASSPTGGPGYTF
J gene: TRBJ2-3; clone size: .; D gene: TRBD2; V gene: TRBV27; CDR3 DNA: TGTGCCAGCAGTCCCAAACACCAACATAGCGGGAGACCCTGGGATACGCAGTATTTT; CDR3 protein: CASSPKHQHSGRPWDTQYF
J gene: TRBJ2-7; clone size: .; D gene: TRBD2; V gene: TRBV5-5; CDR3 DNA: TGTGCCAGCAGCTTACCCTTACTAGCGGACTACGAGCAGTACTTC; CDR3 protein: CASSLPLLADYEQYF
J gene: TRBJ1-1; clone size: .; D gene: .; V gene: TRBV27; CDR3 DNA: TGTGCCAGCAAAGAGATTGGGGGCAGCACTGAAGCTTTCTTT; CDR3 protein: CASKEIGGSTEAFF
J gene: TRBJ1-6; clone size: once; D gene: TRBD1; V gene: TRBV25-1; CDR3 DNA: TGTGCCAGCAGCCTCGTGACAGGGGGTTCACCCCTCCACTTT; CDR3 protein: CASSLVTGGSPLHF
J gene: TRBJ2-2; clone size: once; D gene: TRBD2; V gene: TRBV25-1; CDR3 DNA: TGTGCCAGCAGAAGGGAGGGAGAGAGCGGGGAGCTGTTTTTT; CDR3 protein: CASRREGESGELFF
J gene: TRBJ2-3; clone size: few; D gene: .; V gene: TRBV28; CDR3 DNA: TGTGCCAGCAGTTTTTTGAACTTCACAGATACGCAGTATTTT; CDR3 protein: CASSFLNFTDTQYF
J gene: TRBJ2-7; clone size: .; D gene: .; V gene: TRBV20-1; CDR3 DNA: TGCAGTGCTAGTATAGACTACGAGCAGTACTTC; CDR3 protein: CSASIDYEQYF
J gene: TRBJ2-7; clone size: .; D gene: .; V gene: TRBV5-1; CDR3 DNA: TGCGCCAGCAGCTTGTCAGCAGGCTACTCCTACGAGCAGTACTTC; CDR3 protein: CASSLSAGYSYEQYF
J gene: TRBJ1-2; clone size: .; D gene: TRBD1; V gene: TRBV6-7; CDR3 DNA: TGTGCCATCCTAAATCCGGGACAGGGCTTTAACTATGGCTACACCTTC; CDR3 protein: CAILNPGQGFNYGYTF
J gene: TRBJ1-6; clone size: .; D gene: TRBD1; V gene: TRBV19; CDR3 DNA: TGTGCCAGTAGTGAACAGGGGGCAGGTTCACCCCTCCACTTT; CDR3 protein: CASSEQGAGSPLHF
J gene: TRBJ1-1; clone size: .; D gene: .; V gene: TRBV27; CDR3 DNA: TGTGCCAGCAGTTCCTGGGCGGGAGGCACCTTTGAAGCTTTCTTT; CDR3 protein: CASSSWAGGTFEAFF